This is a list of T cell receptor beta chains from one sample in a study of response to subunit inactivated influenza vaccine. A single record per CDR3 protein comes from TCRdb applying MiXCR to the RT-PCR reads. This table has about 480,000 distinct CDR3 sequences, approximately 24% appearing once. This sample comprised CD4+ T cells sorted from PBMCs, obtained around 5 days after vaccination. The receptors were sampled from a man aged 45-65 years who received an inactivated influenza vaccine. CDR3s include the opening cysteine and the closing phenylalanine or tryptophan. The D gene is left open where the match is weak. Size is stated for part of the rows, as once, few or many counts, or as a class when the clone is expanded.

v_call: TRBV6-2/TRBV6-3
j_call: TRBJ2-2
d_call: -
cdr3_length: 13
clone_size: few
cdr3_aa: CAPWRGPAGELFF
cdr3_nt: TGTGCCCCCTGGAGAGGGCCGGCCGGGGAGCTGTTTTTT

v_call: TRBV7-9
j_call: TRBJ2-1
d_call: -
cdr3_length: 12
clone_size: few
cdr3_aa: CASRRRGDEQFF
cdr3_nt: TGTGCCAGCCGTAGGCGGGGCGATGAGCAGTTCTTC

v_call: TRBV5-1
j_call: TRBJ1-6
d_call: TRBD1
cdr3_length: 15
clone_size: few
cdr3_aa: CASSLNRGWGSPLHF
cdr3_nt: TGCGCCAGCAGCTTGAACAGGGGATGGGGTTCACCCCTCCACTTT

v_call: TRBV5-8
j_call: TRBJ1-4
d_call: -
cdr3_length: 14
clone_size: -
cdr3_aa: CASSLSGAMEKLFF
cdr3_nt: TGTGCCAGCAGCTTGTCAGGGGCGATGGAAAAACTGTTTTTT

v_call: TRBV12-3/TRBV12-4
j_call: TRBJ2-3
d_call: -
cdr3_length: 15
clone_size: few
cdr3_aa: CASSSLARGTDTQYF
cdr3_nt: TGTGCCAGCAGTTCCCTCGCAAGGGGGACAGATACGCAGTATTTT

v_call: TRBV7-8
j_call: TRBJ2-7
d_call: TRBD1
cdr3_length: 16
clone_size: -
cdr3_aa: CASSLVGQTYAYEQYF
cdr3_nt: TGTGCCAGCAGCTTAGTGGGACAGACCTACGCCTACGAGCAGTACTTC

v_call: TRBV6-2/TRBV6-3
j_call: TRBJ2-3
d_call: -
cdr3_length: 17
clone_size: -
cdr3_aa: CASRLAGVFHGTDTQYF
cdr3_nt: TGTGCCAGCAGACTGGCGGGTGTATTTCATGGCACAGATACGCAGTATTTT

v_call: TRBV4-3
j_call: TRBJ2-2
d_call: TRBD1
cdr3_length: 16
clone_size: few
cdr3_aa: CASSQDSRGYTGELFF
cdr3_nt: TGCGCCAGCAGCCAAGATTCCAGGGGGTACACCGGGGAGCTGTTTTTT

v_call: TRBV5-5
j_call: TRBJ1-5
d_call: -
cdr3_length: 14
clone_size: few
cdr3_aa: CASKQGTSNQPQHF
cdr3_nt: TGTGCCAGCAAACAGGGAACTAGCAATCAGCCCCAGCATTTT

v_call: TRBV7-2
j_call: TRBJ2-5
d_call: -
cdr3_length: 14
clone_size: many
cdr3_aa: CASSLVYGKETQYF
cdr3_nt: TGTGCCAGCAGCTTAGTTTACGGGAAAGAGACCCAGTACTTC

v_call: TRBV7-6
j_call: TRBJ2-7
d_call: TRBD2
cdr3_length: 15
clone_size: -
cdr3_aa: CASSPTSGVSYEQYF
cdr3_nt: TGTGCCAGCAGCCCAACTAGCGGGGTCTCCTACGAGCAGTACTTC

v_call: TRBV2
j_call: TRBJ2-1
d_call: -
cdr3_length: 12
clone_size: -
cdr3_aa: CASTGEYNEQFF
cdr3_nt: TGTGCCAGCACTGGGGAGTACAATGAGCAGTTCTTC

v_call: TRBV29-1
j_call: TRBJ2-2
d_call: -
cdr3_length: 11
clone_size: few
cdr3_aa: CSVGDTGELFF
cdr3_nt: TGCAGCGTTGGAGACACCGGGGAGCTGTTTTTT

v_call: TRBV7-2
j_call: TRBJ2-7
d_call: -
cdr3_length: 15
clone_size: few
cdr3_aa: CASSLATGRPYEQYF
cdr3_nt: TGTGCCAGCAGCTTAGCCACAGGGCGACCCTACGAGCAGTACTTC

v_call: TRBV28
j_call: TRBJ1-1
d_call: -
cdr3_length: 16
clone_size: -
cdr3_aa: CASSRRAAGPNTEAFF
cdr3_nt: TGTGCCAGCAGTCGTAGGGCCGCGGGGCCGAACACTGAAGCTTTCTTT

v_call: TRBV9
j_call: TRBJ2-1
d_call: TRBD2
cdr3_length: 15
clone_size: few
cdr3_aa: CASSVSGLAVNEQFF
cdr3_nt: TGTGCCAGCAGCGTAAGCGGGCTAGCGGTCAATGAGCAGTTCTTC

v_call: TRBV4-2
j_call: TRBJ2-2
d_call: -
cdr3_length: 18
clone_size: few
cdr3_aa: CASSQVGVGTRGTGELFF
cdr3_nt: TGTGCCAGCAGCCAAGTAGGAGTCGGGACTCGGGGCACCGGGGAGCTGTTTTTT

v_call: TRBV29-1
j_call: TRBJ2-2
d_call: -
cdr3_length: 14
clone_size: many
cdr3_aa: CSAGLGVGTGELFF
cdr3_nt: TGCAGCGCCGGTTTAGGGGTAGGGACCGGGGAGCTGTTTTTT

v_call: TRBV10-3
j_call: TRBJ2-7
d_call: -
cdr3_length: 12
clone_size: few
cdr3_aa: CAISPRGDEQYF
cdr3_nt: TGTGCCATCAGTCCACGAGGGGACGAGCAGTACTTC

v_call: TRBV4-2
j_call: TRBJ2-3
d_call: TRBD2
cdr3_length: 16
clone_size: few
cdr3_aa: CASSQDDRAGADTQYF
cdr3_nt: TGTGCCAGCAGCCAAGATGATCGGGCGGGAGCAGATACGCAGTATTTT